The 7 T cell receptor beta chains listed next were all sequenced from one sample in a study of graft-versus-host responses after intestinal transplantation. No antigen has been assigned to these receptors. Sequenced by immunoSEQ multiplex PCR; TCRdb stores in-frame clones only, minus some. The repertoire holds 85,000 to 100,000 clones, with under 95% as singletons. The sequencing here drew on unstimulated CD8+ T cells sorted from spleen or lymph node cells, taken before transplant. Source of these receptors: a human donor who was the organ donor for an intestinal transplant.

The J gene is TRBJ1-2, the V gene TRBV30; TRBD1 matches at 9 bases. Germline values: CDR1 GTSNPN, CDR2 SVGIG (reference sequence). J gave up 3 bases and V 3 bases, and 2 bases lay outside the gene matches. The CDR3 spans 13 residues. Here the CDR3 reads CAWRQGADYGYTF. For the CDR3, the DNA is TGTGCCTGGAGACAGGGGGCTGACTATGGCTACACCTTC.

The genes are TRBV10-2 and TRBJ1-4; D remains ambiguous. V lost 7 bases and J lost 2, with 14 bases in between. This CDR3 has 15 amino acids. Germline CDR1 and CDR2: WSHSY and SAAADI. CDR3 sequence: CASTDPGSTNEKLFF. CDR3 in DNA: TGCGCCAGCACCGACCCGGGGTCGACTAATGAAAAACTGTTTTTT.

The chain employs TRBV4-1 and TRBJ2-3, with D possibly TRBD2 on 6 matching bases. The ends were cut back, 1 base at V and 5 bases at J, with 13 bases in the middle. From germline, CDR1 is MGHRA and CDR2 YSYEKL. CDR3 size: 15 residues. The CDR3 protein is CASSQVEGGGDTQYF. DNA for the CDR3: TGCGCCAGCAGCCAAGTGGAGGGCGGAGGAGATACGCAGTATTTT.

The CDR3 region has the DNA TGTGCCAGCAGCCCAGGGTCCTACGAGCAGTACTTC. Translating it yields CASSPGSYEQYF. The chain carries TRBV6-6 and TRBJ2-7; TRBD1 might be the D (5 bases). With 6 bases removed from V and 1 base from J, the gap between germline ends came to 7 bases. Per the germline V gene, CDR1 is MNHNY and CDR2 is SVGAGI (reference sequence). This CDR3 region has 12 residues.

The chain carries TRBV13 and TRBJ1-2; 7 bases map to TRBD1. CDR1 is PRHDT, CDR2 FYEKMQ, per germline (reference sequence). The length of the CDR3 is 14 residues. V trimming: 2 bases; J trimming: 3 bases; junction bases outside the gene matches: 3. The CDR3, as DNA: TGTGCCAGCAGCTTAAGGACAGGAGACTATGGCTACACCTTC. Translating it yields CASSLRTGDYGYTF.

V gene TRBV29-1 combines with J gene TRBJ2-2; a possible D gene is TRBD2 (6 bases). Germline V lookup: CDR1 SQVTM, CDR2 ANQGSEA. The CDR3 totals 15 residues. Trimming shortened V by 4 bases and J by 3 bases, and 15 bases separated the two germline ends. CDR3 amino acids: CSVVSGRTDTGELFF. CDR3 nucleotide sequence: TGCAGCGTTGTTAGCGGCCGGACGGACACCGGGGAGCTGTTTTTT.

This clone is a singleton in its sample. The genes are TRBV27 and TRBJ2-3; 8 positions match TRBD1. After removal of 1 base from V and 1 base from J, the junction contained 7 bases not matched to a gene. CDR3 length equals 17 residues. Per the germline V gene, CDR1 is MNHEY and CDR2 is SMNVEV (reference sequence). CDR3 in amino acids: CASSLWTGQGRTDTQYF. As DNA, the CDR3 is TGTGCCAGCAGTTTATGGACAGGGCAAGGCCGCACAGATACGCAGTATTTT.